What follows are 24 T cell receptor beta chains derived from one specimen sequenced in a study of blood T cells in healthy people across ages. It was with a sample-barcoded 5' primer and a J-beta primer mix that a second PCR of roughly 7 to 12 cycles was run. From the 5' RACE reads, TCRdb called clonotypes with MiXCR, one entry per CDR3 protein. The table lists around 1,500,000 distinct CDR3 sequences, about 43% of them singletons. Sequencing input: blood. These TCRs come from a woman between 18 and 29 years old in good health.

V gene TRBV20-1 combines with J gene TRBJ1-5; D is unresolved. The CDR3 is 13 residues long. V was cut by 6 bases and J by 3 bases, with 12 bases left in between. Per germline, CDR1 DFQATT and CDR2 SNEGSKA (reference sequence). The CDR3, as DNA: TGCAGTGCCGTCGGGCAGAACAATCAGCCCCAGCATTTT. Translated, it gives CSAVGQNNQPQHF.

In this sample, this clonotype turned up a few times. The V call is TRBV15, the J call TRBJ2-4; D not resolved. The CDR3 is made up of 11 amino acids. CDR1 is LNHNV and CDR2 is YYDKDF in the germline V gene (reference sequence). V lost 3 bases, J lost 13 bases, and 10 bases lay in between. The CDR3 region is CATSRGREQYF. The CDR3 nucleotides read TGTGCCACCAGCAGGGGTAGAGAGCAGTACTTC.

The chain uses TRBV7-2 and TRBJ2-7; 7 bases map to TRBD1. Trimming removed 7 bases from V and 4 bases from J; junction bases left unmatched: 10. The CDR3 has 14 residues. CDR1 and CDR2 from the germline V gene are SGHTA and FQGNSA. The CDR3 spells CASTRDSALYEQYF. In DNA form, the CDR3 reads TGTGCCAGCACCCGGGACAGCGCCCTATACGAGCAGTACTTC.

The V gene is TRBV20-1, the J gene TRBJ2-5; D possibly corresponds to TRBD2 (5 bases). The tail of the sequence fits TRBJ2-7 better, so the J call may be wrong. This CDR3 spans 13 amino acids. CDR1 is DFQATT and CDR2 is SNEGSKA in the germline V gene (reference sequence). The CDR3 spells CSARAGVDYEQYF. The CDR3 DNA is TGCAGTGCTAGAGCCGGGGTAGACTACGAGCAGTACTTC.

The chain has TRBV25-1 and TRBJ2-1; the match to TRBD1 covers 8 bases. This CDR3 comprises 14 residues. Germline assignment: CDR1 MGHDK and CDR2 SYGVNS. Germline trimming cut 5 bases from V and 10 bases from J; bases unmatched to any gene: 10. In DNA, the CDR3 is TGTGCCAGCAGTATAACTGGACAGGGAGGCGAGCAGTTCTTC. Protein product: CASSITGQGGEQFF.

The chain carries TRBV5-1 and TRBJ1-2; D gene ambiguous. The CDR3 length is 15 residues. V lost 4 bases and J lost 0, with 13 bases in between. Germline assignment: CDR1 SGHRS and CDR2 YFSETQ. The chain's CDR3 is CASSPQVTANYGYTF. In DNA, the CDR3 is TGCGCCAGCAGCCCGCAGGTTACAGCTAACTATGGCTACACCTTC.

This clonotype was observed a handful of times. The gene calls are TRBV4-1 and TRBJ1-6; D gene uncertain. CDR1 MGHRA and CDR2 YSYEKL come from the germline V gene. Trimming cost V 3 bases and J 7 bases, with 16 bases left between them. The CDR3 extends over 16 amino acids. The CDR3 loop is CASSQNVRGNNSPLHF. CDR3 coding DNA: TGCGCCAGCAGCCAGAACGTACGGGGAAACAATTCACCCCTCCACTTT.

The chain combines TRBV12-3 or TRBV12-4 with TRBJ1-1, with D possibly TRBD1 on 5 matching bases. V was shortened by 6 bases and J by 7 bases, with 12 bases between the two germline ends. This CDR3 spans 12 amino acids. The CDR3 reads CASSQGQGEAFF. CDR3 in DNA: TGTGCCAGCAGCCAAGGGCAGGGTGAAGCTTTCTTT.

The rearrangement uses TRBV5-1 and TRBJ2-5, with 8 bases that match TRBD1. The CDR3 totals 16 residues. Germline loops: CDR1 SGHRS, CDR2 YFSETQ. Trimming removed 3 bases from V and 5 bases from J; junction bases left unmatched: 12. The CDR3 nucleotides read TGCGCCAGCAGCTCAACGACCCGGACAGGGAGGGAGACCCAGTACTTC. Its protein product is CASSSTTRTGRETQYF.

This clonotype was observed a handful of times. The rearrangement joins TRBV14 to TRBJ2-1; 10 bases align to TRBD2. The germline gives CDR1 SGHDN, CDR2 FVKESK. V gave up 2 bases and J gave up 6 bases; unmatched junction bases: 4. The CDR3 has 15 amino acids. CDR3 DNA sequence: TGTGCCAGCAGCCAACAAGCGGGAGGGGCCAATGAGCAGTTCTTC. It translates to CASSQQAGGANEQFF. Filled out from reference TRBV14 and TRBJ2-1, the complete variable domain reads EAGVTQFPSHSVIEKGQTVTLRCDPISGHDNLYWYRRVMGKEIKFLLHFVKESKQDESGMPNNRFLAERTGGTYSTLKVQPAELEDSGVYFCASSQQAGGANEQFFGPGTRLTVL.

The J gene is TRBJ2-5, the V gene TRBV7-2; 7 nucleotides align to TRBD1. The J call may be in error: the DNA end matches TRBJ2-1 better. The length of the CDR3 is 15 residues. The germline V gene encodes CDR1 SGHTA and CDR2 FQGNSA. The CDR3 DNA reads as TGTGCCAGCAGCCACACCGACCGACAGGGCAATGAGCAGTTCTTC. It encodes CASSHTDRQGNEQFF.

The V gene is TRBV29-1, the J gene TRBJ1-2, with D unresolved. Germline lookup yields CDR1 SQVTM and CDR2 ANQGSEA. The V end lost 4 bases, the J end lost 0 bases, and 6 bases lay between the germline ends. The CDR3 has 12 amino acids. The CDR3 sequence: CSVGSANYGYTF. The CDR3 nucleotides are TGCAGCGTTGGGTCAGCTAACTATGGCTACACCTTC.

J is TRBJ1-2 and V is TRBV21-1; the table's D call, TRBD1, was not checked against the DNA. TRBV21-1 is a pseudogene segment. This CDR3 has 15 amino acids. CDR3: CASSMQGVTNYGYTF. CDR3 sequence (DNA): TGTGCCAGCAGCATGCAGGGAGTAACGAACTATGGCTACACCTTC.

This clonotype has a handful of counts. The J gene is TRBJ2-1, the V gene TRBV20-1; 11 bases line up with TRBD2. Per the germline V gene, CDR1 is DFQATT and CDR2 is SNEGSKA (reference sequence). The V segment lost 6 bases and the J segment 0 bases; nucleotides outside the gene matches: 4. The CDR3 is 15 residues long. The CDR3, as DNA: TGCAGTGCGCCCGGACTAGCGGGCTCCTACAATGAGCAGTTCTTC. This sequence encodes CSAPGLAGSYNEQFF.

This clonotype was observed a single time. The chain links TRBV28 to TRBJ1-2, with D tentatively TRBD1 (5 bases). Germline V gene sequence: CDR1 MDHEN, CDR2 SYDVKM. This CDR3 comprises 14 residues. The V and J ends lost 6 bases and 5 bases respectively, with 16 bases between them. The CDR3 protein is CASRHPGRDYGYTF. CDR3 DNA sequence: TGTGCCAGCAGGCACCCCGGCAGGGATTATGGCTACACCTTC.

This clonotype turned up a few times. The CDR3 DNA is TGCGCCAGCAGCCAAGATGTGGAGACAGGGTTTGGTCTTGCCAACTATGGCTACACCTTC. Translated, it gives CASSQDVETGFGLANYGYTF. This chain links TRBV4-3 with TRBJ1-2; 7 bases map to TRBD1. The CDR3 is 20 amino acids. V dropped 0 bases and J dropped 2; count of bases not matched to a gene: 18. CDR1 is LGHNA, CDR2 YSLEER, per germline.

The genes are TRBV28 and TRBJ1-6; maybe TRBD1 (5 bases). The germline V gene has CDR1 MDHEN and CDR2 SYDVKM. The CDR3 runs to 15 residues. The V end was cut by 5 bases, the J end by 14 bases, with 22 bases between. Written as DNA, the CDR3 is TGTGCCAGCAGTGGGGGGAGGACATCCCCTACCACCCTCCACTTT. Protein product: CASSGGRTSPTTLHF.

The V gene is TRBV20-1, the J gene TRBJ2-3; 11 positions match TRBD2. The CDR3 extends over 15 amino acids. Germline-derived CDR1 and CDR2 are DFQATT and SNEGSKA (reference sequence). The trim removed 2 bases at V and 4 bases at J, leaving 5 bases unmatched. The CDR3 DNA reads TGCAGTGCTAGAAAGACTAGCGGGATCTCAGATACGCAGTATTTT. This gives the protein CSARKTSGISDTQYF.

The chain employs TRBV10-3 and TRBJ2-1, with TRBD2 matching over 9 bases. Germline CDR1 ENHRY, CDR2 SYGVKD. The CDR3 is made up of 17 amino acids. V dropped 6 bases and J dropped 3; count of bases not matched to a gene: 12. This chain's CDR3 is CAIRKTTGTSIYNEQFF. In DNA, the CDR3 is TGTGCCATCAGAAAAACAACCGGGACTAGCATCTACAATGAGCAGTTCTTC.

The genes are TRBV2 and TRBJ1-1; TRBD1 agrees at 8 bases. The length of the CDR3 is 11 residues. CDR1 SNHLY and CDR2 FYNNEI come from the germline V gene. J was trimmed by 12 bases and V by 4 bases; bases with no gene match: 4. The CDR3 spells CASSARTGPFF. CDR3 bases: TGTGCCAGCAGTGCCCGGACAGGGCCTTTCTTT. The whole variable domain, filled in from reference TRBV2 and TRBJ1-1, reads EPEVTQTPSHQVTQMGQEVILRCVPISNHLYFYWYRQILGQKVEFLVSFYNNEISEKSEIFDDQFSVERPDGSNFTLKIRSTKLEDSAMYFCASSARTGPFFGQGTRLTVV.

This clonotype was seen repeatedly, ten times or more. The rearrangement uses TRBV6-6 and TRBJ1-2; perhaps TRBD1 as D (5 bases). The CDR3 is made up of 17 amino acids. Per germline, CDR1 MNHNY and CDR2 SVGAGI (reference sequence). Deletions cut 5 bases from V and 6 bases from J, with 25 bases between. The CDR3 DNA follows: TGTGCCAGCAGTCTCAACCCCGACCGAGGGGCCTTGGATGGCTACACCTTC. Amino acids: CASSLNPDRGALDGYTF.

This clonotype was observed a single time. This rearrangement joins TRBV5-4 to TRBJ2-1, with 8 nucleotides matching TRBD1. The germline V gene encodes CDR1 SGHNT and CDR2 YYREEE (reference sequence). Trimming took 4 bases from V and 8 from J; bases not matched to a gene: 11. CDR3 length: 15 amino acids. The CDR3 is CASSQDRGGFHEQFF. The CDR3 DNA reads as TGTGCCAGCAGCCAAGACAGGGGAGGTTTTCATGAGCAGTTCTTC. Combining the CDR3 with reference TRBV5-4 and TRBJ2-1 gives the whole variable domain ETGVTQSPTHLIKTRGQQVTLRCSSQSGHNTVSWYQQALGQGPQFIFQYYREEENGRGNFPPRFSGLQFPNYSSELNVNALELDDSALYLCASSQDRGGFHEQFFGPGTRLTVL.

This clonotype was detected a few times. The CDR3 is CASSFRPGGPVNEQFF. The DNA for the CDR3 is TGTGCCAGCAGCTTTCGTCCGGGAGGGCCTGTCAATGAGCAGTTCTTC. The chain recombines TRBV7-7 with TRBJ2-1; 8 bases map to TRBD2. The germline gives CDR1 SSHAT, CDR2 FNYEAQ (reference sequence). The junction had 10 bases not matched to a gene; V was cut back by 3 bases and J by 6 bases. This CDR3 has 16 amino acids.

This clonotype was seen only a few times. The J gene is TRBJ1-1, the V gene TRBV10-3; the match to TRBD1 covers 7 bases. Germline V gives CDR1 ENHRY, CDR2 SYGVKD. The ends lost 10 bases at V and 0 bases at J; junction bases unmatched: 5. The CDR3 is 13 residues long. In DNA, the CDR3 is TGTGCCACCCAACAGGGGCTGAACACTGAAGCTTTCTTT. As protein: CATQQGLNTEAFF.